This T cell receptor (beta chain) was captured by sequencing in a study of Graves' ophthalmopathy and Graves' hyperthyroidism. Looking at the study overall: The authors defined stable hyperthyroidism as no ophthalmopathy within 18 months of follow-up.

General observations from the study: The study's model predicted ophthalmopathy progression at 65% to 71% sensitivity and approximately 72% specificity. Most thyroid clonotypes with frequency above 0.001 were detected in blood too.

Amplification targeted the TCR beta CDR3 regions, with RNA transcripts as the source material. HTBI-primed RT-PCR formed the first round, and a multiplex PCR formed the second. In TCRdb, the multiplex PCR reads were re-called with MiXCR into one record per CDR3 protein. The data contain around 1,200,000 distinct CDR3 sequences, about 36% of them seen just once; the ten biggest clones take up around 10%. Germline V lookup: CDR1 SGHTA, CDR2 FQGTGA. The CDR3 runs 16 residues. V was clipped by 1 base and J by 5 bases; unmatched bases: 5. In the case of this clonotype: Its antigen remains unidentified.

The clonotype was recovered from an adult man with Graves' hyperthyroidism. Sequencing was carried out using peripheral blood or thyroid tissue (not recorded which). The chain uses TRBV7-3 and TRBJ2-2; TRBD2 matches 9 bases. This CDR3 reads CASSLIAGARTGELFF. CDR3 bases: TGTGCCAGCAGCTTAATAGCGGGGGCCAGAACCGGGGAGCTGTTTTTT.